A single sample is the source of the 9 T cell receptor beta chains below, sequenced in a study of T cell responses to AZD1222 COVID-19 vaccine. Data came from immunoSEQ multiplex PCR; TCRdb stores just in-frame clones and leaves some out. The sample has about 78,000 clones, around four fifths seen once. The sequenced sample was peripheral blood, obtained on day 0 of AZD1222 vaccination. The receptors derive from an adult in good health.

The V and J genes are TRBV10-3 and TRBJ2-7; 8 bases agree with TRBD1. Germline-derived CDR1 and CDR2 are ENHRY and SYGVKD. The V and J ends lost 2 bases and 5 bases, in that order; junction bases with no gene match: 11. This CDR3 has 16 amino acids. The CDR3 DNA reads TGTGCCATCAGTGAGCCGACAGGACAGGGATCCAACGAGCAGTACTTC. This gives the protein CAISEPTGQGSNEQYF.

This chain uses TRBV5-6 with TRBJ1-4; D possibly corresponds to TRBD1 (5 bases). The germline CDR1 and CDR2 sequences are SGHDT and YYEEEE. Trimming took 4 bases from V and 0 from J, leaving 19 bases between them. The CDR3 length is 18 residues. Written as DNA, the CDR3 is TGTGCCAGCAGCCCCCTCGGGGGAGCCCGAACAACTAATGAAAAACTGTTTTTT. The encoded protein is CASSPLGGARTTNEKLFF. Supplemented by reference TRBV5-6 and TRBJ1-4, the full variable domain reads DAGVTQSPTHLIKTRGQQVTLRCSPKSGHDTVSWYQQALGQGPQFIFQYYEEEERQRGNFPDRFSGHQFPNYSSELNVNALLLGDSALYLCASSPLGGARTTNEKLFFGSGTQLSVL.

This clone came up a few times. The J gene is TRBJ2-2, the V gene TRBV25-1, with D hard to call. V was trimmed by 7 bases and J by 1 base, leaving 13 bases between them. The CDR3 sequence is 15 residues long. Germline values: CDR1 MGHDK, CDR2 SYGVNS. The CDR3 protein is CASKKGPGNTGELFF. The CDR3 DNA sequence: TGTGCCAGCAAAAAGGGCCCCGGGAACACCGGGGAGCTGTTTTTT.

This chain joins TRBV11-3 and TRBJ2-3; D is perhaps TRBD1 or TRBD2 (5 bases each). Per the germline V gene, CDR1 is SGHNT and CDR2 is YENEEA. The CDR3 is made up of 14 amino acids. Trimming shortened V by 3 bases and J by 0 bases, and 7 bases separated the two germline ends. Here the CDR3 reads CASSLGESTDTQYF. The DNA for the CDR3 is TGTGCCAGCAGCTTGGGGGAGAGCACAGATACGCAGTATTTT.

The chain uses TRBV19 and TRBJ2-5, with D tentatively TRBD1 (5 bases). Germline-derived CDR1 and CDR2 are LNHDA and SQIVND (reference sequence). Trimming removed 7 bases from V and 4 bases from J, with 13 bases in between. The CDR3 runs to 13 residues. The chain's CDR3 is CASMGGHAETQYF. CDR3 bases: TGTGCCAGTATGGGCGGACACGCAGAGACCCAGTACTTC.

The chain has TRBV6-1 and TRBJ1-1; 7 bases line up with TRBD1. The V gene end was trimmed by 2 bases and the J gene end by 6 bases; junction bases not matched to a gene: 9. Looked up from germline, CDR1 is MNHNS and CDR2 is SASEGT. The length of the CDR3 is 15 residues. The CDR3 loop reads CASSETSTGTPEAFF. In DNA, the CDR3 is TGTGCCAGCAGTGAAACCTCGACAGGGACCCCTGAAGCTTTCTTT.

This clone has only a few counts. The CDR3 sequence: CATGTSGFSGELFF. Here the CDR3 DNA reads TGTGCCACAGGGACTAGTGGGTTCTCCGGGGAGCTGTTTTTT. The chain is built from TRBV6-5 and TRBJ2-2, with 8 bases fitting TRBD2. The J segment lost 6 bases and the V segment lost 10 bases, leaving 10 bases of the junction unmatched. The CDR3 spans 14 residues. CDR1 is MNHEY, CDR2 SVGAGI, per germline.

This clone showed up just a few times. This chain uses TRBV5-6 with TRBJ2-5, with D possibly being TRBD2 (7 bases). Trimming took off 4 bases at V and 3 bases at J, with 22 bases between the two ends. Looked up from germline, CDR1 is SGHDT and CDR2 is YYEEEE. The CDR3 length is 17 residues. CDR3 DNA: TGTGCCAGCAGCCGGGTCCCCCGGGGGGCGGAGGAAGAGACCCAGTACTTC. Protein product: CASSRVPRGAEEETQYF.

The chain has TRBV2 and TRBJ2-5, with D perhaps TRBD1 (5 bases). With 3 bases removed from V and 5 bases from J, the gap between germline ends came to 13 bases. Germline V gene sequence: CDR1 SNHLY, CDR2 FYNNEI. This CDR3 spans 14 amino acids. The DNA for the CDR3 is TGTGCCAGCAGTGATGGGCAGGGTGGGGAGACCCAGTACTTC. It yields the protein CASSDGQGGETQYF.